This T cell receptor beta chain was captured in a study of CD8 T cells in Susac syndrome. Healthy donors formed controls matched for age and sex. Germline V lookup: CDR1 MNHEY, CDR2 SVGEGT. The length of the CDR3 is 13 residues. The V segment lost 6 bases and the J segment 4 bases; nucleotides outside the gene matches: 2. Random hexamers were used to reverse transcribe roughly 0.45 to 1 ug of RNA. Multiplex immunoSEQ PCR targeted 54 Vbeta and 13 Jbeta TCR beta segments. TCRdb re-derived calls from the immunoSEQ multiplex PCR reads in MiXCR, one entry per CDR3 protein. The table includes some 160,000 distinct CDR3 sequences, about 90% detected once.

This TCR was sampled from a human donor in good health. The rearrangement uses TRBV6-2 or TRBV6-3 and TRBJ1-5; 8 bases agree with TRBD1. Sequenced sample: CD4+ T cells from PBMCs. The CDR3: CASRDRENQPQHF. For the CDR3, the DNA is TGTGCCAGCAGGGACAGGGAGAATCAGCCCCAGCATTTT.